This TCR beta chain was sequenced in a study of esophageal squamous cell carcinoma under preoperative chemotherapy. Whole-study results and caveats: Peripheral T cells migrating into the tumor appeared to partly supply post-treatment tumor-infiltrating lymphocytes.

Time point denoted: before preoperative PTX-NDP chemotherapy. For this clonotype: Its antigen is undetermined.

In TCRdb, the PCR reads were re-called with MiXCR into one record per CDR3 protein. The table records some 16,000 distinct CDR3 sequences, 60% of them present only once. Germline-derived CDR1 and CDR2 are MNHEY and SVGAGI. The germline V and J ends were trimmed by 1 base and 3 bases, with 10 bases remaining between them. CDR3 length equals 15 residues. This clonotype was sampled from a human donor with esophageal squamous cell carcinoma. The donor label of this sample is uncertain. Sample acquisition took place from a patient given preoperative chemotherapy. The chain has TRBV6-5 and TRBJ1-3; D not resolved. The CDR3 region is CASSYFAEHGNTIYF. CDR3 nucleotides: TGTGCCAGCAGTTACTTTGCCGAGCATGGAAACACCATATATTTT.